Reported below is one TCR beta chain. What it recognizes is unknown. The sample comes from a study of shared clonotypes between healthy human individuals. Study-wide background: The study enrolled a couple of women and three men aged 18 to 49.

PCR replicates performed on unsorted PBMC used 300 ng DNA, approximately 30,000 T cell genomes. Assay used: immunoSEQ multiplex PCR; TCRdb lists only in-frame clones, some missing. The sample shows hundreds of thousands of clones, roughly 80% of them seen only once. General observations from the study: Having only a few donors restricted how much genetic and exposure-history diversity was captured.

Those who donated, Caucasian adults without exception, all lived in Nashville, Tennessee. Source material: PBMCs. The TCR comes from a woman in her 40s in good health. Some clones in this sample may be carry-over from other donors' samples.

The CDR3 coding sequence is TGTGCCAGCAGCTCGACTAGCGGAAGCTCCTACAATGAGCAGTTCTTC. The encoded protein is CASSSTSGSSYNEQFF. The V gene is TRBV11-2, the J gene TRBJ2-1; 9 bases agree with TRBD2. The J segment lost 0 bases and the V segment lost 4 bases, leaving 4 bases of the junction unmatched. Germline V gives CDR1 SGHAT, CDR2 FQNNGV. The CDR3 consists of 16 residues.